One sample yielded the 9 T cell receptor beta chains listed below, sequenced in a study of vaccination and CD4 T cells after COVID-19. Treatment in this sample: approximately nine-day PBMC culture with coronavirus spike peptide pools or control peptides (ViraFEST assay). These TCRs' antigens remain unknown. The Oncomine TCR Beta short-read assay was what sequenced the DNA obtained from cultured CD4+ T cells. TCRdb analysed the PCR reads with MiXCR anew, one entry per CDR3 protein. The sample shows about 17,000 distinct CDR3 sequences, approximately 50% of them seen only once. The specimen was CD4+ T cells from blood, cultured in vitro, collected before SARS-CoV-2 vaccination. The receptors come from a human donor who received a COVID-19 vaccine.

V is TRBV15 and J is TRBJ1-4; tentative D call: TRBD1 (5 bases). From germline, CDR1 is LNHNV and CDR2 YYDKDF (reference sequence). The CDR3 covers 12 residues. V lost 8 bases and J 4 bases, leaving 8 bases between the germline ends. The CDR3 sequence is CATGTDNEKLFF. CDR3 coding DNA: TGTGCCACCGGGACGGATAATGAAAAACTGTTTTTT. The full variable domain, rest sourced from reference TRBV15 and TRBJ1-4, is DAMVIQNPRYQVTQFGKPVTLSCSQTLNHNVMYWYQQKSSQAPKLLFHYYDKDFNNEADTPDNFQSRRPNTSFCFLDIRSPGLGDTAMYLCATGTDNEKLFFGSGTQLSVL.

V usage is TRBV6-5 and J usage is TRBJ1-1, with TRBD1 matching over 9 bases. The CDR3 loop spans 15 amino acids. The V and J ends lost 3 bases and 4 bases, in that order; junction bases with no gene match: 6. CDR1 is MNHEY, CDR2 SVGAGI, per germline. DNA of the CDR3: TGTGCCAGCAGTTATGCGGGACAGGGTCGCACTGAAGCTTTCTTT. Its protein product is CASSYAGQGRTEAFF.

CDR3 in DNA: TGTGCCTGGAGTGTAGGGCAGGGGACCACTGAAGCTTTCTTT. It specifies CAWSVGQGTTEAFF. The rearrangement uses TRBV30 and TRBJ1-1; D may be TRBD1 (6 bases). This CDR3 region has 14 residues. CDR1 is GTSNPN, CDR2 SVGIG, per germline (reference sequence). V shed 0 bases and J shed 4 bases, with 12 bases lying between them.

This clonotype has a handful of counts. V is TRBV20-1 and J is TRBJ2-3, with 8 bases that match TRBD2. V was clipped by 0 bases and J by 4 bases; unmatched bases: 6. Germline V gene sequence: CDR1 DFQATT, CDR2 SNEGSKA (reference sequence). This CDR3 contains 15 residues. The CDR3, as DNA: TGCAGTGCTAGAGAACCGGGGGGGAGCCCAGATACGCAGTATTTT. This encodes CSAREPGGSPDTQYF.

V is TRBV28 and J is TRBJ1-2; maybe TRBD1 (6 bases). The germline gives CDR1 MDHEN, CDR2 SYDVKM. The CDR3 is made up of 15 amino acids. V lost 3 bases and J lost 4, with 15 bases in between. As DNA, the CDR3 is TGTGCCAGCAGTTTGGTCGGGGGGCGAGTCTATGGCTACACCTTC. Translation gives CASSLVGGRVYGYTF.

This clonotype was counted once. The rearrangement uses TRBV9 and TRBJ1-2; D remains unclear. V dropped 0 bases and J dropped 0 bases, with 6 bases sitting between them. CDR3 size: 14 residues. Germline lookup yields CDR1 SGDLS and CDR2 YYNGEE. CDR3 DNA sequence: TGTGCCAGCAGCGTAGGGGCAGCTAACTATGGCTACACCTTC. Protein sequence: CASSVGAANYGYTF. Variable domain in full (rest from reference TRBV9 and TRBJ1-2): DSGVTQTPKHLITATGQRVTLRCSPRSGDLSVYWYQQSLDQGLQFLIQYYNGEERAKGNILERFSAQQFPDLHSELNLSSLELGDSALYFCASSVGAANYGYTFGSGTRLTVV.

The chain recombines TRBV20-1 with TRBJ1-1; TRBD1 matches at 7 bases. The CDR3 sequence is 14 residues long. Trimming at V came to 0 bases and at J to 2 bases, leaving 3 bases not matched to a gene. Germline V gives CDR1 DFQATT, CDR2 SNEGSKA (reference sequence). The CDR3: CSARDQGGNTEAFF. The CDR3 DNA reads as TGCAGTGCTAGAGATCAGGGGGGAAACACTGAAGCTTTCTTT.

The chain uses TRBV20-1 and TRBJ1-2; D is undetermined. The CDR3 loop spans 15 amino acids. V dropped 5 bases and J dropped 1 base, with 17 bases sitting between them. Germline CDR1 DFQATT, CDR2 SNEGSKA (reference sequence). The CDR3, as DNA: TGCAGTGCTTCACCCCTGGGGTCAGATAACTATGGCTACACCTTC. Protein sequence: CSASPLGSDNYGYTF.

This clonotype has a handful of counts. This sequence joins TRBV6-5 and TRBJ2-1; D is undetermined. Per germline, CDR1 MNHEY and CDR2 SVGAGI. The V gene lost 4 bases and the J gene lost 7 bases, with 8 bases spanning the gap. The CDR3 is 12 residues long. The CDR3 sequence is CASSFSGNEQFF. The CDR3 nucleotides are TGTGCCAGCAGTTTTTCCGGAAATGAGCAGTTCTTC.